This T cell receptor beta chain came from a study of OX40 agonist ivuxolimab in advanced cancers. Sequenced by immunoSEQ multiplex PCR; TCRdb stores in-frame clones only, minus some. This sample has 60,000 to 65,000 clones, with about 90% found just once. Patients were ruled out by autoimmune disease history or systemic immunosuppression. About this clone: Its target is not known.

The CDR3 runs to 14 residues. The V and J ends lost 2 bases and 4 bases respectively, with 9 bases between them. Germline V gene data show CDR1 as SNHLY and CDR2 as FYNNEI. General observations from the study: At 0.1 to 3.0 mg/kg, clonal expansion of CD4+ and CD8+ blood T cells had occurred by week 6. Antigen specificity was not determined for the expanded peripheral T cells.

The genes are TRBV2 and TRBJ1-5; the D gene is possibly TRBD1 (5 bases). This specimen was CD4+ or CD8+ T cells sorted from blood, taken in a trial of the OX40 agonist ivuxolimab. The source of this sequence is an adult with an advanced solid tumor such as melanoma, head and neck, liver or kidney cancer. CDR3 region: CASSERQLNQPQHF. As DNA, the CDR3 is TGTGCCAGCAGTGAAAGACAGCTTAATCAGCCCCAGCATTTT.